The TCR beta chain under discussion was sequenced for a study of CD8 T cells in Susac syndrome (dated by TCRdb to the late 2010s). Some background on the complete study: The study used repertoire sequencing to test whether antigen drove CD8+ T cell activation and differentiation in Susac syndrome. The clonality of the CD8+ T cell repertoire was compared across some eleven healthy donors, about 14 Susac syndrome patients and about 15 multiple sclerosis patients.

RNA was extracted with the RNeasy kit and 0.5 to 1 ug was reverse transcribed using random hexamers. The immunoSEQ multiplex PCR assay, covering 54 Vbeta and 13 Jbeta segments, was used to amplify TCR beta CDR3 regions. PCR amplification bias was corrected using a synthetic template baseline for primer optimization and computational correction. The source study handled its data this way. Reads were assigned to V, D and J genes according to IMGT and analyzed in immunoSEQ Analyzer, with only productive sequences retained. Clonality was calculated as one minus the Shannon entropy normalized by log2 of the number of productive unique sequences. For each patient and control, public and private clones were evaluated among the 100 most prevalent clones. A clone was defined as Susac-specific if it was absent from the healthy and MS cohorts, from approximately 980 published viral clones and from other ImmuneACCESS disease sequences. TCRdb redid the processing of the public reads, applying fastp at Q25 and MiXCR, and retained in-frame beta chains. Identical CDR3 protein sequences are pooled into one entry, listed with their most common genes and DNA. For this entry, the V and J calls and clone size follow TCRdb and not the study's own pipeline. The sample profile shows some 140,000 distinct CDR3 sequences; around 80% of them were found once. Of the sample, around 0.51% falls within the top ten clones.

The CDR3 has 15 amino acids, counting the end cysteine and phenylalanine. Kept here is only the CDR3 DNA, which spans 45 bases and is read in frame from base 1. V ends up 6 bases short and J 4 bases short, with an unmatched junction base count of 9. The CDR1 and CDR2 encoded by the germline V gene are SGHVS and FNYEAQ. Remarks on this clonotype: Its antigen is not yet known. No base-level quality is on record; no much larger clone is a single base apart.

Broader findings and caveats from the paper: The number of individuals in the TCR sequencing and HLA analysis was recognized as being relatively small.

High-throughput TCR beta sequencing profiled peripheral blood CD8+ and CD4+ T cells from healthy donors, Susac syndrome patients and multiple sclerosis patients. The multiple sclerosis controls were treatment-naive patients whose relapsing-remitting disease, either stable or active, fulfilled the revised McDonald criteria. CD8+ TEMRA cells were enriched by FACS, while bulk CD8+ and CD4+ T cells were purified by magnetic negative isolation. Blood was drawn into EDTA tubes, processed within 24 hours, and PBMCs were isolated by density gradient centrifugation. PBMCs destined for TCR sequencing were cryopreserved in liquid nitrogen and later thawed in a 37 °C water bath. A purity of at least 90% was achieved for sorted or isolated CD4+, CD8+ and CD8+ TEMRA cells.

The sequencing sample was made of CD8+ T cells from PBMCs. The clonotype originates from a human donor with multiple sclerosis. The sequence is built from TRBV7-6 and TRBJ2-7, with 10 middle bases fitting TRBD1. The CDR3 amino acid sequence is: CASSSGTGASYEQYF. The nucleotides are TGTGCCAGCAGTTCGGGGACAGGGGCGTCTTACGAGCAGTACTTC. The reference TRBV7-6 and TRBJ2-7 proteins fill in what lies around the CDR3, so the full variable domain reads GAGVSQSPRYKVTKRGQDVALRCDPISGHVSLYWYRQALGQGPEFLTYFNYEAQQDKSGLPNDRFSAERPEGSISTLTIQRTEQRDSAMYRCASSSGTGASYEQYFGPGTRLTVT.